This TCR beta chain comes out of a study of beta chain features in type 1 diabetes. As for the study in general: Some 99 million sorted cells were examined across all samples. Notes on the study in general: Type 1 diabetes patients showed fewer insertions and more deletions at VDJ junctions.

All of the isolated RNA was reverse transcribed, so expressed TCRB transcripts were sequenced. Sequencing used immunoSEQ multiplex PCR; TCRdb keeps in-frame clones, though not all of them. The data contain roughly 180,000 clones, less than 15% of them singletons. On this clone: Its cognate antigen is unknown.

Sorting with CD45RO/CCR7/CD25/CD127/CD95/CD27 yielded naive, central memory, regulatory and stem-like memory CD4+ cells. The CDR3 is 15 amino acids. Germline V gene lookup returns CDR1 SGDLS and CDR2 YYNGEE. Trimming removed 3 bases from V and 5 bases from J, with 17 bases in between. The chain recombines TRBV9 with TRBJ2-5; no definite D call. The sequence derives from a woman under 30 in good health. Specimen: central memory CD4+ T cells from blood. The DNA of the CDR3 is TGTGCCAGCAGCGCCCTCGGTATCGCCGGGGAGACCCAGTACTTC. Residues: CASSALGIAGETQYF.